The TCR beta chain described here comes from a study of PD-1 blockade in classical Hodgkin lymphoma. Findings of the study overall: In CD4+ cells, TCR diversity went up significantly by C4D1, but in CD8+ cells it did not.

V was trimmed by 6 bases and J by 4 bases, leaving 9 bases between them. CDR1 and CDR2 from the germline V gene are MNHEY and SMNVEV (reference sequence). The CDR3 spans 13 residues. All patients relapsed after autologous stem cell transplantation, and brentuximab vedotin exposure varied. As to this clone: Antigen unknown.

The repertoire was sequenced with immunoSEQ multiplex PCR; TCRdb's copy has only in-frame clones and lacks some. The data hold about 35,000 clones, with roughly two thirds observed a single time. Material: peripheral blood mononuclear cells (PBMCs), obtained before the second cycle of nivolumab. This sequence originates from a human donor with classical Hodgkin lymphoma. The chain couples TRBV27 to TRBJ1-4, with D uncertain. CDR3 sequence: CASSPRLNEKLFF. The DNA for the CDR3 is TGTGCCAGCAGCCCCAGGCTTAATGAAAAACTGTTTTTT.